This TCR beta chain was captured in a study of T cell repertoires in cytomegalovirus infection. On the study more broadly: The public TCR beta signatures pointed to both CMV infection and matching HLA type.

This CDR3 is 14 amino acids long. Trimming at V came to 4 bases and at J to 0 bases, leaving 4 bases not matched to a gene. Germline V gives CDR1 SGHDT, CDR2 YYEEEE. In its sample, this clonotype was seen many times. TCRdb re-derived calls from the reads in MiXCR, one entry per CDR3 protein. Of approximately 500,000 distinct CDR3 sequences listed, about 11% are singletons. The V call is TRBV5-6, the J call TRBJ2-7; 7 positions agree with TRBD2. Specimen: PBMCs. The TCR sequence derives from a human donor in good health (CMV status not recorded). Some clones in this sample may be carry-over from other donors' samples. DNA for the CDR3: TGTGCCAGCAGCGCCAGCGGGGTCTCCTACGAGCAGTACTTC. It codes for CASSASGVSYEQYF.